This is a list of T cell receptor beta chains from one sample in a study of blood T cell repertoires in COVID-19. Sequenced by immunoSEQ multiplex PCR; TCRdb stores in-frame clones only, minus some. The table includes 160,000 or so clones, 85% to 95% detected once. Sequencing was carried out using peripheral blood. The receptors shown here come from an older woman with COVID-19, enrolled during active disease. Both conserved end residues are part of each CDR3. Each record gives: D gene, V gene, J gene, CDR3 protein, CDR3 DNA. The D gene is left open where the match is weak.

D gene: TRBD1; V gene: TRBV3-1/TRBV3-2; J gene: TRBJ1-3; CDR3 protein: CASSYGQGAGNTIYF; CDR3 DNA: TGTGCCAGCAGCTATGGACAGGGAGCTGGAAACACCATATATTTT
D gene: TRBD2; V gene: TRBV5-4; J gene: TRBJ2-1; CDR3 protein: CASSLGGGVYNEQFF; CDR3 DNA: TGTGCCAGCAGCTTGGGCGGGGGGGTCTACAATGAGCAGTTCTTC
D gene: TRBD1; V gene: TRBV11-3; J gene: TRBJ1-1; CDR3 protein: CASSLPDREGSVEAFF; CDR3 DNA: TGTGCCAGCAGCTTACCGGACAGGGAAGGCTCGGTTGAAGCTTTCTTT
D gene: TRBD1; V gene: TRBV11-1; J gene: TRBJ2-3; CDR3 protein: CASSWKRGREGDTQYF; CDR3 DNA: TGTGCCAGCAGCTGGAAGAGGGGGCGCGAGGGAGATACGCAGTATTTT
D gene: TRBD1; V gene: TRBV7-3; J gene: TRBJ1-2; CDR3 protein: CASSLSPGGNYGYTF; CDR3 DNA: TGTGCCAGCAGCTTAAGTCCAGGGGGGAACTATGGCTACACCTTC
D gene: -; V gene: TRBV9; J gene: TRBJ2-1; CDR3 protein: CASRWDTLDGEQFF; CDR3 DNA: TGTGCCAGCAGGTGGGACACCTTAGACGGTGAGCAGTTCTTC
D gene: TRBD1; V gene: TRBV18; J gene: TRBJ1-2; CDR3 protein: CASSPLPGQGVFGYTF; CDR3 DNA: TGTGCCAGCTCACCACTGCCGGGACAGGGGGTCTTTGGCTACACCTTC
D gene: -; V gene: TRBV11-2; J gene: TRBJ2-1; CDR3 protein: CASSLVGGGTYNEQFF; CDR3 DNA: TGTGCCAGCAGCTTAGTAGGGGGGGGTACCTACAATGAGCAGTTCTTC
D gene: TRBD1; V gene: TRBV7-2; J gene: TRBJ1-6; CDR3 protein: CASSHRDRDSPLHF; CDR3 DNA: TGTGCCAGCAGCCACCGGGACAGGGATTCACCCCTCCACTTT
D gene: -; V gene: TRBV11-2; J gene: TRBJ1-1; CDR3 protein: CASSLTAPGAFF; CDR3 DNA: TGTGCCAGCAGCTTAACCGCCCCAGGAGCTTTCTTT